This T cell receptor (beta chain) was observed in a study of T cell responses to AZD1222 COVID-19 vaccine. TCRdb's table, derived via immunoSEQ multiplex PCR, lists solely in-frame clones and lacks some. This table holds more than 100,000 clones, roughly 90% found once. The receptor comes from an adult in good health. This specimen consisted of peripheral blood, obtained on day 0 of AZD1222 vaccination.

The DNA for the CDR3 is TGTGCCAGCAGTTCAGGGGAAGGGCGGAATTCACCCCTCCACTTT. Translating gives CASSSGEGRNSPLHF. The chain joins TRBV27 to TRBJ1-6, with a tentative D call TRBD1 (6 bases). The CDR3 contains 15 residues. Germline CDR1 reads MNHEY; CDR2 reads SMNVEV (reference sequence). V was clipped by 4 bases and J by 7 bases, with 14 bases between them.